This T cell receptor (beta chain) was obtained from a study of cytomegalovirus exposure and HLA in healthy donors. A remark on this clone: Antigen: not known.

PCR employed 60 Vbeta and 13 Jbeta primers. Libraries were prepared by immunoSEQ multiplex PCR; TCRdb keeps only in-frame clonotypes and omits some of them. The data hold some 150,000 clones, with around 83% observed a single time. The CDR3 is 15 amino acids. J gave up 10 bases and V 1 base, and 11 bases lay outside the gene matches. Germline-derived CDR1 and CDR2 are SGHRS and YFSETQ. Study results and caveats: When analyzed later, the rates of TCR association showed variation by HLA locus, with DRB1 the most and HLA-C the fewest. High sensitivity and specificity were reportedly achieved when the classifier diagnosed cytomegalovirus status.

There were likely unrecorded immune exposures, though donors were nominally healthy when sampled. The sample consisted of PBMCs. The chain couples TRBV5-1 to TRBJ2-1; 7 nucleotides align to TRBD1. The sequence was collected from a man aged 40-50 years in good health and CMV-seropositive. In DNA form, the CDR3 reads TGCGCCAGCAGCTTGAGACAGGGAAGATCTCGAGAGCAGTTCTTC. Translated: CASSLRQGRSREQFF.